This T cell receptor (beta chain) was documented in a study of blood T cells in healthy people across ages. The V and J ends lost 1 base and 5 bases respectively, with 14 bases between them. The CDR3 runs to 15 residues. Germline CDR1 reads MGHRA; CDR2 reads YSYEKL. A few counts support this clonotype. Its cognate antigen is unknown. PCR was performed a second time for about 7 to 12 cycles using a sample-barcoded 5' primer and a J-beta primer mix. A template-switch adaptor that had 12 random nucleotides put a tag on each cDNA molecule. TCRdb re-analysed the 5' RACE reads in MiXCR, keeping a single row per CDR3 protein. In the table there are around 1,600,000 distinct CDR3 sequences, roughly 43% of which are singletons. General observations from the study: Across the age range, TCR beta diversity per million T cells fell in a roughly linear way. TCR beta diversity was tightly associated with the proportion of naive T cells. Estimated diversity across one million T cells was deemed an underestimate.

This sequence was found in a woman between 18 and 30 years old in good health. The rearrangement links TRBV4-1 to TRBJ1-1; perhaps TRBD1 as D (6 bases). Specimen: blood. CDR3 loop: CASSQVGGAKTEAFF. As DNA, the CDR3 is TGCGCCAGCAGCCAAGTCGGGGGGGCCAAGACTGAAGCTTTCTTT.